This TCR beta chain was captured in a study of shared clonotypes between healthy human individuals. Produced via immunoSEQ multiplex PCR; TCRdb's table is partial and in-frame only. The sample includes 950,000 to 1,100,000 clones, 70% to 80% of them seen just once. Those who donated were healthy HIV-negative adults, with no recent acute infections or vaccinations reported. Investigators divided CD4+ cells into CD45RA+ naive and CD45RA-negative memory subsets. J was trimmed by 2 bases and V by 5 bases; bases with no gene match: 7. The CDR3 length is 15 residues. CDR1 and CDR2 from the germline V gene are MDHEN and SYDVKM. This clone was seen a few times.

The specimen sequenced was memory CD4+ T cells from PBMCs. Subset in this sample: CD45RA-negative fraction. This sequence originates from a young man in good health. Some clones in this sample may be carry-over from other donors' samples. This chain connects TRBV28 to TRBJ1-2; 8 bases line up with TRBD1. CDR3 in amino acids: CASSPRTGRNYGYTF. DNA for the CDR3: TGTGCCAGCAGTCCGAGGACAGGGAGAAACTATGGCTACACCTTC.